A selection of T cell receptor beta chains follows, all from one sample in a study of CD4 T cells in relation to SARS-CoV-2 and coronaviruses. TCRdb's copy holds only in-frame clones and misses some; the assay was immunoSEQ multiplex PCR. This table holds fewer than 25,000 clones, around four fifths found once. Their cognate antigens are unknown. Sequencing used CD4+ T cells from PBMCs, cultured in vitro. The origin of the receptors is a human donor in good health. Each CDR3 is given with its conserved first and last residue. Fields, in order: V gene, J gene, clone size, CDR3 length, CDR3 protein. Not all rows give a size; the values are once, few, many and, for expanded clones, a class.

V: TRBV5-4
J: TRBJ2-3
size: .
length: 15
CDR3: CASSRTSGSSDTQYF

V: TRBV11-2
J: TRBJ2-1
size: .
length: 15
CDR3: CASSLFYPGENEQFF

V: TRBV4-2
J: TRBJ2-4
size: .
length: 16
CDR3: CASSQGLAGEADIQYF

V: TRBV19
J: TRBJ1-6
size: once
length: 17
CDR3: CASSIQPYRGLYSPLHF

V: TRBV5-5
J: TRBJ2-2
size: .
length: 13
CDR3: CASSLEWGGVLFF

V: TRBV2
J: TRBJ1-3
size: .
length: 13
CDR3: CASSPGAGNTIYF

V: TRBV2
J: TRBJ1-6
size: .
length: 16
CDR3: CASKPGGSSYNSPLHF

V: TRBV6-1
J: TRBJ1-6
size: .
length: 14
CDR3: CASSDTGAYSPLHF

V: TRBV6-5
J: TRBJ2-7
size: .
length: 16
CDR3: CASSYAAYSTSYEQYF

V: TRBV7-2
J: TRBJ2-1
size: few
length: 16
CDR3: CASSTDGGRVYNEQFF

V: TRBV7-3
J: TRBJ2-1
size: .
length: 16
CDR3: CASSLTAGTGGNEQFF

V: TRBV2
J: TRBJ2-2
size: few
length: 16
CDR3: CASSWTSGENTGELFF

V: TRBV11-3
J: TRBJ2-7
size: .
length: 16
CDR3: CASSLGQGSGSYEQYF

V: TRBV18
J: TRBJ2-7
size: .
length: 13
CDR3: CASSPTQTYEQYF

V: TRBV3-1/TRBV3-2
J: TRBJ1-1
size: .
length: 14
CDR3: CASSLGHMNTEAFF

V: TRBV7-9
J: TRBJ1-4
size: .
length: 15
CDR3: CASSLIDSPNEKLFF

V: TRBV15
J: TRBJ2-1
size: .
length: 17
CDR3: CATSNTPPGLPTHEQFF

V: TRBV6-1
J: TRBJ2-3
size: .
length: 17
CDR3: CASSARLTSGRTDTQYF

V: TRBV3-1/TRBV3-2
J: TRBJ1-5
size: .
length: 14
CDR3: CASSQTGANQPQHF

V: TRBV12-3/TRBV12-4
J: TRBJ2-1
size: few
length: 13
CDR3: CASGRAMYNEQFF

V: TRBV10-3
J: TRBJ1-1
size: few
length: 12
CDR3: CAISDSPGFAFF

V: TRBV2
J: TRBJ2-1
size: once
length: 22
CDR3: CASSEDPRTGSGLAGSYNEQFF

V: TRBV11-2
J: TRBJ1-2
size: few
length: 13
CDR3: CASSLGHESGYTF